This T cell receptor beta chain emerged from a study of T-cell memory formation after mild COVID-19 (dated by TCRdb to the early 2020s). About the full investigation: Most TCR sequence clusters were specific to one of the two donors. T-cell clones expanding and contracting after mild COVID-19 in a couple of donors were tracked by longitudinal TCRalpha and TCRbeta repertoire sequencing. Two young, previously healthy adult volunteers made up the cohort, one male and one female.

As to this clonotype: What this receptor recognizes is not known. No qualities accompany the bases; no much larger clone lies one base away.

Ficoll-Paque density gradient centrifugation was used to isolate PBMCs. Study-wide findings and limitations: SARS-CoV-2 specificity of the second-wave clones peaking on day 37 was not confirmed. From day 15 to 85, contracting clones showed balanced CD4/CD8 phenotypes, whereas a second wave of clones that expanded from day 15 to 37 leaned towards CD4+. The study included only a couple of mild cases, and larger cohorts that include severe cases with pre-infection samples were judged to be necessary. Contracting CD4+ clones were located mainly in the CM and EM memory subsets, whereas CD8+ clones were found to be enriched in EMRA. The detection of some responding clones in pre-infection memory suggests that pre-existing cross-reactive memory T cells joined the SARS-CoV-2 response.

Sequencing was carried out with an Illumina NovaSeq 6000. TCRalpha and TCRbeta cDNA libraries were built by 5'RACE with constant-segment primers, adding sample barcodes and unique molecular identifiers. Trizol reagent was used to extract RNA from every sample. Amplification of the libraries took two PCR steps, and the second step added a second sample barcode plus Illumina TruSeq adapters. Sequencing of libraries was performed on an Illumina NovaSeq with 2 x 150 bp paired-end reads. In the paper's pipeline: Demultiplexing of reads and collapsing into UMI-guided consensus sequences were performed with migec v1.2.7. Using mixcr v2.1.11, UMI consensuses were aligned to TRA and TRB V and J templates and then assembled into clonotypes. A clonotype was counted as expanded or contracted only if both edgeR and NoisET called the change significant, with noise models trained on biological replicates. For edgeR calls, a false discovery rate-adjusted p below 0.01 and a log2 fold-change threshold of 1 were applied. As an exploratory analysis of dynamics, PCA with hierarchical clustering was applied to max-normalized trajectories of the 1000 most abundant clonotypes. Each responding clone was given a CD4 or CD8 phenotype based on the CD4+ and CD8+ repertoires, which had been sequenced separately. The raw public reads went through TCRdb reprocessing: fastp at Q25, MiXCR clone calling, in-frame beta chains kept. For every CDR3 protein sequence, its rows merge into one entry that carries the most common genes and DNA. V and J calls and clone size were set by TCRdb, not the authors. The table for this sample lists roughly 480,000 distinct CDR3 sequences; 20% to 25% of them were counted only once. The ten largest account for approximately 12% of the sample.

This receptor was obtained from an adult woman who had mild COVID-19 (a few samples of this study predate the infection). The sample titles of this study are shuffled in the database, so cell type and time point are left out; the donor was told from shared clones. Material for sequencing was PBMCs or a T cell subset sorted from them (not recorded which).

The CDR3 region: CASSQRTSGSSEQYF. The DNA is TGTGCCAGCAGCCAAAGGACTAGCGGGAGCTCCGAGCAGTACTTC. This receptor chain uses TRBV5-6 and TRBJ2-7; 13 bases in the middle match TRBD2. Taken from the germline V gene, the CDR1 and CDR2 loops are SGHDT and YYEEEE. V trim: 4 bases; J trim: 6 bases; unmatched bases: 7. The CDR3 starts with the cysteine, ends with the phenylalanine, and has 15 residues. Left in the record is the CDR3 DNA by itself, 45 bases read in frame from the first base.